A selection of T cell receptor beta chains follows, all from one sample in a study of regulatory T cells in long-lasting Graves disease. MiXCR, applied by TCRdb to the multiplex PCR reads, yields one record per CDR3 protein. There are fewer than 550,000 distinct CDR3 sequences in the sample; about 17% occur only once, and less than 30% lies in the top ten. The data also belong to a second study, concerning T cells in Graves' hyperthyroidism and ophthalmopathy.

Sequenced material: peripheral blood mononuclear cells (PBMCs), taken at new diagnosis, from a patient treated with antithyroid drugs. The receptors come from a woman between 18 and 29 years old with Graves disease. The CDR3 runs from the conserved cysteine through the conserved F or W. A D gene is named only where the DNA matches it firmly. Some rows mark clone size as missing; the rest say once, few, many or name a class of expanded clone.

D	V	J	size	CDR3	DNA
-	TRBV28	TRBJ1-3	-	CATLDRGGNTIYF	TGTGCCACCTTGGACAGAGGGGGAAACACCATATATTTT
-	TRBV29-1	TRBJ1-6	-	CSVRRSVDSPLHF	TGCAGCGTTCGTCGGAGCGTGGATTCACCCCTCCACTTT
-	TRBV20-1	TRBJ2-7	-	CSARSGRTDYEQYF	TGCAGTGCTAGGTCGGGCCGAACGGACTACGAGCAGTACTTC
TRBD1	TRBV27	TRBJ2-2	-	CASRGQGQTGELFF	TGTGCCAGCAGGGGACAGGGACAGACCGGGGAGCTGTTTTTT
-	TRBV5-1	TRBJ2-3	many	CASSLAVGRTDTQYF	TGCGCCAGCAGCTTGGCCGTGGGGAGAACAGATACGCAGTATTTT
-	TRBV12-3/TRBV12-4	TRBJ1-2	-	CASTHSGEAPGYTF	TGTGCCAGCACACATAGTGGGGAGGCGCCTGGCTACACCTTC
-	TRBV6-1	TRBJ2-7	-	CASGQSYEQYF	TGTGCCAGCGGTCAATCCTACGAGCAGTACTTC
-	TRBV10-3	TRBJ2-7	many	CAISDGNYEQYF	TGTGCCATCAGTGACGGCAACTACGAGCAGTACTTC
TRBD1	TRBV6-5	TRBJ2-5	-	CASSYRLQGETQYF	TGTGCCAGCAGTTATAGGTTACAGGGGGAGACCCAGTACTTC
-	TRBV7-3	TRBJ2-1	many	CASSKTGSPPDNEQFF	TGTGCCAGCAGCAAGACAGGTTCTCCCCCCGACAATGAGCAGTTCTTC
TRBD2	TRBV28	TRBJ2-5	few	CASEVAGEGRTQYF	TGTGCCAGCGAGGTGGCGGGAGAGGGAAGGACCCAGTACTTC
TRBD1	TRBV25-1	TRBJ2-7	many	CASNYTGGAELHEQYF	TGTGCCAGCAACTACACAGGGGGCGCAGAACTTCACGAGCAGTACTTC
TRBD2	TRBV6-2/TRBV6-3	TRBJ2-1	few	CASMTGGRPEQFF	TGTGCCAGCATGACGGGGGGGCGGCCTGAGCAGTTCTTC
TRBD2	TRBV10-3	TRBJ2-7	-	CAINQGLAGSYEQYF	TGTGCCATCAACCAAGGACTAGCGGGGTCCTACGAGCAGTACTTC
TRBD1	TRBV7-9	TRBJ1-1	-	CASSLVLSDRVINTEAFF	TGTGCCAGCAGCTTAGTGTTGTCGGACAGGGTTATCAACACTGAAGCTTTCTTT
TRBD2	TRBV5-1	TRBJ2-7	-	CASSLAKPGLAGVEQYF	TGCGCCAGCAGCTTGGCTAAACCGGGACTAGCGGGAGTTGAGCAGTACTTC
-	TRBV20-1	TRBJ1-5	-	CSARDPQGLQPQHF	TGCAGTGCTAGAGATCCCCAGGGGCTTCAGCCCCAGCATTTT
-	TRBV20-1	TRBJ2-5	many	CSAGRGKETQYF	TGCAGTGCGGGGCGGGGCAAAGAGACCCAGTACTTC
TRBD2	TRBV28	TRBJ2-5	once	CASSLPSGRKTQYF	TGTGCCAGCAGTTTGCCTAGCGGGAGGAAGACCCAGTACTTC
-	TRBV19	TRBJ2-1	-	CASTIQDEQFF	TGTGCCAGTACGATCCAAGATGAGCAGTTCTTC
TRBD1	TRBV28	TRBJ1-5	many	CASNQGGGAEPQHF	TGTGCCAGCAATCAGGGGGGCGGTGCGGAGCCCCAGCATTTT
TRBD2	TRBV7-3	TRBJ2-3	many	CASSLRGTSSTDTQYF	TGTGCCAGCAGCTTAAGGGGGACTAGCAGCACAGATACGCAGTATTTT
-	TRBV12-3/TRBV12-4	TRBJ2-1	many	CASSLMGSYNEQFF	TGTGCCAGCAGTTTAATGGGTTCCTACAATGAGCAGTTCTTC
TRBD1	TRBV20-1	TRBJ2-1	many	CSASDRGSYNEQFF	TGCAGTGCTTCAGACAGGGGATCCTACAATGAGCAGTTCTTC
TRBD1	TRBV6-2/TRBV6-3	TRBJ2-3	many	CASSYQDRVTDTQYF	TGTGCCAGCAGTTATCAGGACAGGGTCACAGATACGCAGTATTTT
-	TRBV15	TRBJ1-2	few	CATSTGRGDGYTF	TGTGCCACCAGCACAGGCAGGGGAGATGGCTACACCTTC
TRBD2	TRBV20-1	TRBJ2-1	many	CSARASGLAGRPSYNEQFF	TGCAGTGCTAGAGCCTCAGGACTAGCGGGACGACCCTCCTACAATGAGCAGTTCTTC
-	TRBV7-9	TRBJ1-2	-	CASSLPTDIYGYTF	TGTGCCAGCAGCTTACCGACAGACATATATGGCTACACCTTC
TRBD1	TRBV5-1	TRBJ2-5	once	CASRRDRGLRETQYF	TGCGCCAGCAGACGGGACAGGGGGCTTCGGGAGACCCAGTACTTC
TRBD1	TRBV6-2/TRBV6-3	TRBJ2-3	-	CATVWDSSTDTQYF	TGTGCCACCGTCTGGGACAGTAGCACAGATACGCAGTATTTT
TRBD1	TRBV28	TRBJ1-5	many	CANSLRDRSNQPQHF	TGTGCCAACAGTTTACGGGACAGGTCGAATCAGCCCCAGCATTTT
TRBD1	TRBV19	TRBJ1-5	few	CASSTGTAYSNQPQHF	TGTGCCAGTAGTACCGGGACAGCTTATAGCAATCAGCCCCAGCATTTT
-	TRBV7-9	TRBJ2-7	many	CASSLGLGHRYEQYF	TGTGCCAGCAGCTTAGGTCTGGGTCACCGCTACGAGCAGTACTTC
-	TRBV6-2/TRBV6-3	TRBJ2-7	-	CATSQVGTGSYEQYF	TGTGCCACCAGCCAGGTCGGGACTGGGTCCTACGAGCAGTACTTC
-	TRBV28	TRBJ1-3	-	CASDSILTGNTIYF	TGTGCCAGCGACAGTATACTGACTGGAAACACCATATATTTT
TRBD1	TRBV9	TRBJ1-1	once	CASSVGGTGVFHTEAFF	TGTGCCAGCAGCGTAGGCGGGACAGGGGTTTTTCACACTGAAGCTTTCTTT
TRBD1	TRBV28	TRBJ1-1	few	CASSTPAGTGGTEAFF	TGTGCCAGCAGCACTCCCGCCGGGACAGGGGGCACTGAAGCTTTCTTT
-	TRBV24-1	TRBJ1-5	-	CATSVPSGSGDQPQHF	TGTGCCACCAGTGTCCCTAGCGGGAGTGGCGATCAGCCCCAGCATTTT
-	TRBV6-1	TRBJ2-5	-	CASSTQAIWVETQYF	TGTGCCAGCAGTACCCAAGCGATCTGGGTGGAGACCCAGTACTTC
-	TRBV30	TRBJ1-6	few	CAWRGEDRFNSPLHF	TGTGCCTGGAGGGGGGAGGACAGATTTAATTCACCCCTCCACTTT
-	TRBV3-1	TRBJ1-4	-	CASSQGHATNEKLFF	TGTGCCAGCAGCCAAGGGCACGCAACTAATGAAAAACTGTTTTTT
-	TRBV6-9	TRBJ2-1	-	CASSYVSPRYNEQFF	TGTGCCAGCAGTTACGTTTCTCCTCGATACAATGAGCAGTTCTTC
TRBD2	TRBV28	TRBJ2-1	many	CASSLQDGRVNNEQFF	TGTGCCAGCAGTTTGCAGGACGGGAGGGTAAACAATGAGCAGTTCTTC
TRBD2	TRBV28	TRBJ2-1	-	CASSRRGLAVFPENEQFF	TGTGCCAGCAGCCGAAGGGGACTAGCGGTCTTCCCGGAGAATGAGCAGTTCTTC
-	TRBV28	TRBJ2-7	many	CAKGTAGEQYF	TGTGCCAAAGGGACCGCTGGCGAGCAGTACTTC
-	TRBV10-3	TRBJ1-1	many	CAISPLGGAGDTEAFF	TGTGCCATCAGCCCCCTCGGGGGGGCAGGGGACACTGAAGCTTTCTTT
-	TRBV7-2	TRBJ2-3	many	CASSPVIERTQYF	TGTGCCAGCAGCCCAGTAATTGAACGTACGCAGTATTTT
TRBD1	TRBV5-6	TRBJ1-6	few	CASSKQGASPLHF	TGTGCCAGCAGTAAGCAGGGGGCTTCACCCCTCCACTTT
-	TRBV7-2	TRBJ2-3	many	CASSQTRGGWGTDTQYF	TGTGCCAGCAGCCAAACTAGAGGGGGTTGGGGCACAGATACGCAGTATTTT
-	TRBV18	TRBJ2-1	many	CASSPPGSDEQFF	TGTGCCAGCTCACCACCCGGCTCGGATGAGCAGTTCTTC
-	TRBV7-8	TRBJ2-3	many	CASSFPGQNTDTQYF	TGTGCCAGCAGCTTCCCGGGACAAAACACAGATACGCAGTATTTT
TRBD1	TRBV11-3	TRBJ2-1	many	CASSFSGTDNEQFF	TGTGCCAGCAGCTTCTCCGGGACAGACAATGAGCAGTTCTTC
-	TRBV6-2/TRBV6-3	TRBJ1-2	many	CASSYLRPWVDGYTF	TGTGCCAGCAGTTACCTTAGGCCTTGGGTGGATGGCTACACCTTC
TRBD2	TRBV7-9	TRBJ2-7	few	CASSLESLAGSYEQYF	TGTGCCAGCAGCTTAGAATCCCTAGCGGGCTCCTACGAGCAGTACTTC
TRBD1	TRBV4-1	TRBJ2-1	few	CASSQETGTGSWNEQFF	TGCGCCAGCAGCCAGGAAACCGGGACAGGGTCTTGGAATGAGCAGTTCTTC
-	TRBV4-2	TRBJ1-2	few	CASSQGGAEGGYTF	TGTGCCAGCAGCCAAGGAGGGGCGGAAGGGGGCTACACCTTC
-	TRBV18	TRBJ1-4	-	CASSPDSHNEKLFF	TGTGCCAGCTCACCAGACAGTCATAATGAAAAACTGTTTTTT
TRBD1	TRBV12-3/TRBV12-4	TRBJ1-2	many	CASSFDRDYGYTF	TGTGCCAGCAGTTTCGACAGGGACTATGGCTACACCTTC
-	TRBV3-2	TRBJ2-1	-	CASRLLPSAPYNEQFF	TGTGCCAGCAGACTCCTTCCCTCAGCCCCCTACAATGAGCAGTTCTTC
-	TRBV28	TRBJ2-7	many	CASSTHTSYEQYF	TGTGCCAGCAGTACCCACACATCCTACGAGCAGTACTTC